This T cell receptor beta chain was found in a study of HIV-infected patients and healthy controls. TCRdb ran MiXCR on the 5' RACE reads and lists one entry per CDR3 protein. This table holds approximately 64,000 distinct CDR3 sequences, over 15% found once. The receptor was derived from a human donor in good health. The material sequenced was CD4+ T cells from blood.

The CDR3: CSYVASGRGTQYF. In nucleotides, the CDR3 is TGCAGTTATGTTGCTAGCGGTAGAGGGACCCAGTACTTC. The genes are TRBV29-1 and TRBJ2-5, with 7 bases aligning to TRBD2. This CDR3 has 13 residues. Germline CDR1 and CDR2: SQVTM and ANQGSEA.